The present TCR beta chain was sequenced within a study of T cells in Graves' hyperthyroidism and ophthalmopathy (dated by TCRdb to the late 2010s). With respect to the entire study: Peripheral blood was sampled at the time of initial diagnosis, prior to any treatment. After blood sampling, hyperthyroidism patients were treated with methimazole at a starting dose of 30 mg daily, and ophthalmopathy patients were treated with high-dose intravenous methylprednisolone. The study also compared thyroid tissue and blood T-cell repertoires from more than 5 Graves' hyperthyroidism patients. A discovery cohort of approximately 100 patients, about 43 with Graves' ophthalmopathy and 57 with stable Graves' hyperthyroidism, was used to find distinguishing TCR V-J signatures. TCR Vbeta CDR3 sequencing of 130 to 150 peripheral blood samples (under 45 ophthalmopathy, over 70 hyperthyroidism and 17 progressor patients) is reported in the paper. An independent validation cohort of under 20 hyperthyroidism patients and over 15 patients who later progressed to ophthalmopathy tested prospective prediction of ophthalmopathy. The 100 discovery patients were randomly split 7:3 into training and test sets. The research as a whole found: A 13 V-J signature model separated ophthalmopathy from stable hyperthyroidism, with about 90% sensitivity and roughly 81% specificity in cross-validation and 80%/75% in testing. Most expanded thyroid clonotypes (frequency above 0.001) were also detected in blood, a finding suggesting that blood repertoires may reflect thyroid immune responses. Sample size was not statistically predetermined, and investigators were not blinded to group allocation. During validation, the model predicted progression to ophthalmopathy a median of about 6.3 months ahead of onset, with just under 71% sensitivity and 72% to 85% specificity.

This clonotype was counted a few times. Its antigen has not been determined. Base qualities are missing; no much larger clone stands one base away. Trimming removed 0 bases from V and 1 base from J, leaving 10 bases between the germline ends. From the germline V gene (reference sequence), CDR1 is LNHDA and CDR2 is SQIVND. The CDR3 runs 17 amino acids, cysteine and phenylalanine included. Just CDR3 DNA is preserved here, 51 bases in frame from base 1. The TCR beta CDR3 regions were amplified from RNA transcripts. For the first round of RT-PCR on the TCR CDR3, the HTBI primer set was used together with the Qiagen OneStep RT-PCR kit. Libraries were constructed in a second round of multiplex PCR, after which size selection and purification were carried out. Sequencing of the libraries was done on an Illumina HiSeq2000 using paired-end 100 bp reads. Per the source publication's procedure: SOAPnuke was used to process the raw data, removing reads that contained adapters or uncalled bases, had a mean Phred below 15, or lacked an exact match to the constant primer or identifier. COPE v1.2.5 was used to merge the high-quality paired reads, and each unique nucleotide sequence was defined as a clonotype. MiTCR v1.1 was used to align clonotypes to the IMGT TRBV, TRBD and TRBJ reference segments. Only V-J combinations with frequency above 0.0001, covering 99.2% of repertoires, were analysed. The TCS score was defined as F50 (clonal expansion) divided by E x V (chaos), with BLOSUM62-based TCRdist calculated between CDR3 peptides within each V-J. Welch's t-statistics and random forest reduced 500 to 550 V-J features to 13, which were used in a naive Bayes classifier (R e1071). TCRdb's own reprocessing of the public reads used fastp at Q25 and MiXCR and kept productive beta chains. Each record represents a unique CDR3 protein, reported with the most common genes and DNA among its rows. Here the V and J calls rest on TCRdb's processing, not on the authors' analysis. This sample comprises about 400,000 distinct CDR3 sequences, approximately 15% of them detected only once. The top ten clonotypes cover 15% to 20% of the sample.

Moderately to severely active disease, a Clinical Activity Score of at least 3, a NOSPECS grade of at least 4, and a duration under 3 months were present in ophthalmopathy patients. The study excluded patients with uncontrolled infections, other autoimmune diseases, pregnancy or lactation. Diagnoses were established on the basis of clinical symptoms, serum thyroxine and TRAb, thyroid ultrasound, and orbital computed tomography. Ficoll-Paque density gradient centrifugation was used to isolate PBMCs from 8.5 to 10 ml of fresh peripheral blood. Total RNA was extracted with Trizol reagent, and quality was checked on an Agilent 2100 Bioanalyzer.

The receptor was derived from a woman in her 30s with Graves' ophthalmopathy. Sequenced material: blood. The sequence is built from TRBV19 and TRBJ2-6; the D gene may be TRBD1 or TRBD2, since each aligns over 5 bases. In nucleotide form, the sequence is TGTGCCAGTAGTATAGACAGGGAGAGGTCTGGGGCCAACGTCCTGACTTTC. Its translation reads: CASSIDRERSGANVLTF. With the rest looked up from the reference TRBV19 and TRBJ2-6 genes rather than sequenced, the full variable domain is DGGITQSPKYLFRKEGQNVTLSCEQNLNHDAMYWYRQDPGQGLRLIYYSQIVNDFQKGDIAEGYSVSREKKESFPLTVTSAQKNPTAFYLCASSIDRERSGANVLTFGAGSRLTVL.